The source of this T cell receptor (beta chain) is a study of monozygotic twins with inflammatory bowel disease. General study results and limits: Especially where disease activity was present, IBD patients had fewer clonotypes in common with others than healthy twins did. Distinct T cell subtypes could not be told apart.

TCR libraries each used roughly 3,500 ng of total RNA. Template-switch reactions added UMIs with a 6-nucleotide sample barcode. TCRdb processed the 5' RACE reads again and assigns one entry to each CDR3 protein, with no DNA. The listing records around 450,000 distinct CDR3 sequences. Concerning this clonotype: Its specificity is unknown.

Material for sequencing was blood. The clonotype comes from a human donor with ulcerative colitis or Crohn's disease, or a healthy co-twin of an affected twin (not recorded which).

The CDR3 region is CASRVGATPNEQYF. The V gene is TRBV5-1, the J gene TRBJ2-7. CDR1 and CDR2 (germline): SGHRS, YFSETQ. The CDR3 runs 14 residues. Looking up the rest from reference TRBV5-1 and TRBJ2-7 gives the full variable domain: KAGVTQTPRYLIKTRGQQVTLSCSPISGHRSVSWYQQTPGQGLQFLFEYFSETQRNKGNFPGRFSGRQFSNSRSEMNVSTLELGDSALYLCASRVGATPNEQYFGPGTRLTVT.